Described below is a single T cell receptor (beta chain) sequence and its context. The sample belongs to a study of T cell responses to AZD1222 COVID-19 vaccine. V lost 2 bases and J lost 3; bases outside the gene matches: 18. The CDR3 has 20 residues. Germline values: CDR1 MNHEY, CDR2 SMNVEV (reference sequence). The method was immunoSEQ multiplex PCR; TCRdb's version includes in-frame clones alone and lacks a portion of them. The repertoire includes 150,000 or so clones, approximately 88% of them detected once, and less than 15% sits in the top ten. The chain has TRBV27 and TRBJ1-4, with 7 bases identical to TRBD1. This receptor was taken from an adult in good health. The sample in question was peripheral blood, obtained on day 0 of AZD1222 vaccination. CDR3 loop: CASSLGRQGIGSRSNEKLFF. CDR3 nucleotides: TGTGCCAGCAGTTTAGGTCGACAGGGAATCGGTAGTCGGTCTAATGAAAAACTGTTTTTT.